The 15 T cell receptor beta chains below were found in one sample sequenced in a study of control samples from healthy donors and cancer patients. TCRdb's table, derived via immunoSEQ multiplex PCR, lists solely in-frame clones and lacks some. Of approximately 58,000 clones in the sample, over 75% are singletons; the top ten hold about 13%. The sequenced sample was PBMCs. The receptor source for this set is a woman aged 55-70 years with lung cancer.

This clone was counted a few times. The rearrangement links TRBV3-1 (or the pseudogene TRBV3-2) to TRBJ1-2; D is possibly TRBD1 (5 bases). The V end was cut by 0 bases, the J end by 2 bases, with 10 bases between. Germline CDR1 LGHDT, CDR2 YNNKEL (reference sequence). This CDR3 has 15 residues. CDR3 amino acids: CASSQDGPGNYGYTF. The CDR3 DNA sequence: TGTGCCAGCAGCCAAGATGGGCCAGGGAACTATGGCTACACCTTC.

The chain links TRBV10-3 to TRBJ1-5; weak D call: TRBD1 (6 bases). Trimming removed 0 bases from V and 7 bases from J, with 16 bases in between. The CDR3 sequence is 16 residues long. Germline lookup yields CDR1 ENHRY and CDR2 SYGVKD. The CDR3 sequence is CAISESWGAGAQPQHF. CDR3 in DNA: TGTGCCATCAGTGAGTCGTGGGGGGCGGGAGCACAGCCCCAGCATTTT.

This clone was counted between two and nine times. The chain couples TRBV12-5 to TRBJ2-4; TRBD1 might be the D (6 bases). The CDR3 length is 17 residues. Per the germline V gene, CDR1 is LGHNT and CDR2 is FRNRAP. Trimming stripped 0 bases from V and 2 bases from J, with 14 bases between. CDR3 coding DNA: TGTGCTAGTGGTTTGGTACACCTAGGGGGAACCAAAAACATTCAGTACTTC. Protein: CASGLVHLGGTKNIQYF.

This chain uses TRBV5-3 with TRBJ1-1, with TRBD1 identical over 8 bases. TRBV5-3 is an open reading frame whose function is uncertain. Trimming cost V 4 bases and J 0 bases; bases outside gene matches: 11. This CDR3 comprises 17 residues. The CDR3: CARSPGQGSPMNTEAFF. The CDR3 DNA follows: TGTGCCAGAAGCCCCGGACAGGGATCCCCCATGAACACTGAAGCTTTCTTT.

This clone was recorded once. The chain employs TRBV10-2 and TRBJ1-4; no firm D call. Deletions cut 5 bases from V and 5 bases from J, with 21 bases between. From germline, CDR1 is WSHSY and CDR2 SAAADI. This CDR3 has 17 amino acids. As DNA, the CDR3 is TGCGCCAGCAGTTACGACCACCGGGCCCCGGGCAATGAAAAACTGTTTTTT. It encodes CASSYDHRAPGNEKLFF.

The CDR3 is CASSSQAGGRTEAFF. The CDR3 DNA reads TGTGCCAGCAGCTCGCAGGCAGGGGGTCGCACTGAAGCTTTCTTT. This rearrangement joins TRBV7-2 to TRBJ1-1; 7 positions match TRBD1. The germline V gene encodes CDR1 SGHTA and CDR2 FQGNSA. J was trimmed by 4 bases and V by 4 bases; bases with no gene match: 9. This CDR3 spans 15 amino acids.

This clone was counted once. The rearrangement links TRBV7-6 to TRBJ1-5; D ambiguous. Germline V gives CDR1 SGHVS, CDR2 FNYEAQ. The CDR3 extends over 15 amino acids. V was pared by 2 bases and J by 1 base, with 9 bases between. The CDR3 DNA follows: TGTGCCAGCAGCTTATGGTCGGACAGCAATCAGCCCCAGCATTTT. Translation: CASSLWSDSNQPQHF. Full variable domain (missing parts from reference TRBV7-6 and TRBJ1-5): GAGVSQSPRYKVTKRGQDVALRCDPISGHVSLYWYRQALGQGPEFLTYFNYEAQQDKSGLPNDRFSAERPEGSISTLTIQRTEQRDSAMYRCASSLWSDSNQPQHFGDGTRLSIL.

V usage is TRBV7-9 and J usage is TRBJ2-7; unclear D gene. This CDR3 is built from 13 residues. Germline V gene data show CDR1 as SEHNR and CDR2 as FQNEAQ (reference sequence). V lost 1 base and J 3 bases, leaving 7 bases between the germline ends. CDR3 nucleotides: TGTGCCAGCAGCTTAGGTACTTTCTACGAGCAGTACTTC. As protein: CASSLGTFYEQYF.

The V call is TRBV5-4, the J call TRBJ2-5; 7 positions match TRBD1. Germline V CDR1 and CDR2: SGHNT, YYREEE (reference sequence). J gave up 7 bases and V 0 bases, and 6 bases lay outside the gene matches. The CDR3 loop spans 14 amino acids. The CDR3 protein is CASSLAGTVGTQYF. In DNA form, the CDR3 reads TGTGCCAGCAGCTTGGCGGGGACAGTAGGGACCCAGTACTTC.

The chain combines TRBV28 with TRBJ2-5; 12 bases map to TRBD2. This CDR3 has 15 amino acids. J gave up 4 bases and V 6 bases, and 6 bases lay outside the gene matches. CDR1 is MDHEN and CDR2 is SYDVKM in the germline V gene. In DNA form, the CDR3 reads TGTGCCAGCAGATTCGCGACTAGCGGGGGAGAGACCCAGTACTTC. This encodes CASRFATSGGETQYF.

The chain links TRBV6-6 to TRBJ1-6; 9 nucleotides line up with TRBD1. Germline CDR1 and CDR2: MNHNY and SVGAGI (reference sequence). The CDR3 has 18 residues. The V gene end was trimmed by 5 bases and the J gene end by 0 bases; junction bases not matched to a gene: 8. The CDR3 DNA is TGTGCCAGCAGTCGACCGCGGGACAGGGACTCCTATAATTCACCCCTCCACTTT. It specifies CASSRPRDRDSYNSPLHF.

V and J are TRBV30 and TRBJ2-7; TRBD1 aligns across 9 bases. Germline V lookup: CDR1 GTSNPN, CDR2 SVGIG (reference sequence). This CDR3 is 13 amino acids long. Germline trimming cut 5 bases from V and 8 bases from J; bases unmatched to any gene: 10. The CDR3 here is CAWEGQGFGKQYF. CDR3 DNA: TGTGCCTGGGAGGGACAGGGTTTCGGGAAGCAGTACTTC.

The V call is TRBV19, the J call TRBJ2-1; 12 nucleotides align to TRBD2. The trim removed 6 bases at V and 5 bases at J, leaving 5 bases unmatched. Germline V gene lookup returns CDR1 LNHDA and CDR2 SQIVND (reference sequence). The CDR3 sequence is 15 residues long. The CDR3 loop is CASSAGLAGNNEQFF. CDR3 coding DNA: TGTGCCAGTAGCGCCGGACTAGCGGGGAACAATGAGCAGTTCTTC.

This clone showed up just once. The J gene is TRBJ2-1, the V gene TRBV10-1, with D unresolved. The germline V gene has CDR1 WNHNN and CDR2 SYGVQD (reference sequence). This CDR3 spans 13 amino acids. Trimming took off 4 bases at V and 1 base at J, with 5 bases between the two ends. CDR3 bases: TGCGCCAGCAGTGGACCTTCCTACAATGAGCAGTTCTTC. It encodes CASSGPSYNEQFF.

The gene calls are TRBV9 and TRBJ2-2, with 7 bases aligning to TRBD1. This CDR3 has 15 amino acids. Looked up from germline, CDR1 is SGDLS and CDR2 is YYNGEE. The trim removed 4 bases at V and 4 bases at J, leaving 7 bases unmatched. This chain's CDR3 is CASSLGQLITGELFF. Written as DNA, the CDR3 is TGTGCCAGCAGCCTGGGACAGCTAATCACCGGGGAGCTGTTTTTT.